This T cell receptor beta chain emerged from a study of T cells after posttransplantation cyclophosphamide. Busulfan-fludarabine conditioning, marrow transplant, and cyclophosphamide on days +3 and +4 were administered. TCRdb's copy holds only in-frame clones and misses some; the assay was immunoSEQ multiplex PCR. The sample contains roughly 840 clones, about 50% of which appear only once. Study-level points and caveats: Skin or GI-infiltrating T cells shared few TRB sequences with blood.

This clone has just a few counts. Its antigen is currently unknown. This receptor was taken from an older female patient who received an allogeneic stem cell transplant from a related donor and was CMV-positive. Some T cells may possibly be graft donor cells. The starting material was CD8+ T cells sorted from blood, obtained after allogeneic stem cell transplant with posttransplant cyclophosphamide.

The CDR3: CASTSSPANEKLFF. The CDR3, as DNA: TGTGCCAGCACCTCTTCCCCGGCTAATGAAAAACTGTTTTTT. The chain links TRBV7-2 to TRBJ1-4; no clear D. The V gene's germline CDR1 is SGHTA and CDR2 FQGNSA. V gave up 7 bases and J gave up 3 bases, with 12 bases separating them. CDR3 size: 14 residues.